What follows are 19 T cell receptor beta chains derived from one specimen sequenced in a study of blood T cell repertoires in COVID-19. Data came from immunoSEQ multiplex PCR; TCRdb stores just in-frame clones and leaves some out. The top ten clones hold less than 2% of a sample with over 110,000 clones, 78% of them seen once. Sequenced material: peripheral blood. These receptor sequences come from a woman in her sixties with acute or convalescent COVID-19.

The J gene is TRBJ1-1, the V gene TRBV3-1 (or the pseudogene TRBV3-2), with D unclear. The CDR3 runs to 14 residues. CDR1 is LGHDT and CDR2 is YNNKEL in the germline V gene (reference sequence). The V end was cut by 3 bases, the J end by 7 bases, with 15 bases between. The CDR3 DNA reads as TGTGCCAGCAGCCAGCCATCCTTCTCGGGTGAAGCTTTCTTT. This sequence encodes CASSQPSFSGEAFF.

This sequence joins TRBV7-9 and TRBJ2-3; 13 bases are a match to TRBD2. Germline CDR1 reads SEHNR; CDR2 reads FQNEAQ (reference sequence). V was pared by 5 bases and J by 5 bases, with 1 base of the junction left unmatched. The CDR3 runs 14 residues. CDR3 bases: TGTGCCAGCAGCGGGACTAGCGGGAAAGATACGCAGTATTTT. Translating it yields CASSGTSGKDTQYF.

In regard to this clone: Other DNA variants within this sample encode the same CDR3. The V gene is TRBV2, the J gene TRBJ2-3; 9 bases are shared with TRBD2. V shed 8 bases, J shed 1 base, and the junction held 7 bases outside the gene matches. The CDR3 consists of 15 residues. Per germline, CDR1 SNHLY and CDR2 FYNNEI. This CDR3 reads CASSSSGVGTDTQYF. The CDR3 nucleotides are TGTGCCAGCTCATCTAGCGGGGTGGGCACAGATACGCAGTATTTT.

The rearrangement joins TRBV4-2 to TRBJ1-4, with TRBD1 matching over 7 bases. Germline V gene sequence: CDR1 LGHNA, CDR2 YNFKEQ. The CDR3 is 15 residues long. The V segment lost 2 bases and the J segment 8 bases; nucleotides outside the gene matches: 8. The CDR3: CASSQNTGVTEKLFF. The CDR3 nucleotides read TGTGCCAGCAGCCAAAATACAGGGGTGACGGAAAAACTGTTTTTT.

The rearrangement joins TRBV5-4 to TRBJ1-1; no clear D gene. This CDR3 is 13 amino acids long. V was cut by 0 bases and J by 0 bases, with 3 bases left in between. CDR1 and CDR2 from the germline V gene are SGHNT and YYREEE (reference sequence). CDR3: CASSLAVNTEAFF. Here the CDR3 DNA reads TGTGCCAGCAGCTTGGCCGTGAACACTGAAGCTTTCTTT.

CDR3 sequence reads: CASSAGLEGYTF. CDR3 DNA sequence: TGTGCCAGCAGCGCAGGGCTTGAGGGCTACACCTTC. This chain uses TRBV6-5 with TRBJ1-2, with D possibly TRBD1 on 5 matching bases. There are 12 residues in the CDR3. Trimming pared 6 bases from V and 8 bases from J, leaving 13 bases between. Germline values: CDR1 MNHEY, CDR2 SVGAGI.

This sequence joins TRBV6-5 and TRBJ2-3; 7 nucleotides match TRBD1. CDR1 MNHEY and CDR2 SVGAGI come from the germline V gene. V was clipped by 6 bases and J by 1 base; unmatched bases: 4. The CDR3 has 14 amino acids. The CDR3 sequence: CASSTTGGTDTQYF. The CDR3 region has the DNA TGTGCCAGCAGCACCACAGGGGGCACAGATACGCAGTATTTT.

CDR3 DNA sequence: TGTGCCAGCAGTTCCTTGTCCGGGGCCAACGTCCTGACTTTC. Protein: CASSSLSGANVLTF. The chain links TRBV28 to TRBJ2-6, with D hard to call. The germline V gene encodes CDR1 MDHEN and CDR2 SYDVKM. The CDR3 is 14 residues long. Trimming left V 4 bases short and J 4 bases short, with 8 bases between.

This clone was seen a handful of times. V usage is TRBV28 and J usage is TRBJ2-7; 7 bases match TRBD2. With V trimmed by 6 bases and J by 4 bases, 9 bases remained unmatched. This CDR3 has 14 amino acids. Germline CDR1 MDHEN, CDR2 SYDVKM. The CDR3 region has the DNA TGTGCCAGCAGGGGAGCGGGAAATGGGTACGAGCAGTACTTC. It specifies CASRGAGNGYEQYF.

This clone occurred once. The V call is TRBV9, the J call TRBJ1-5; possible D gene TRBD1, 6 bases. The CDR3 is made up of 13 amino acids. Deletions cut 3 bases from V and 4 bases from J, with 8 bases between. In germline, CDR1 is SGDLS, CDR2 YYNGEE. The CDR3: CASSGGQNQPQHF. The CDR3 nucleotides read TGTGCCAGCAGCGGAGGACAGAATCAGCCCCAGCATTTT.

The chain combines TRBV6-1 with TRBJ2-3; no reliable D call. Between the trimmed V and J ends, which lost 2 bases and 1 base, there was a span of 10 bases. The CDR3 extends over 15 amino acids. From germline, CDR1 is MNHNS and CDR2 SASEGT. CDR3 protein: CASSERVMRTDTQYF. In DNA, the CDR3 is TGTGCCAGCAGTGAACGAGTTATGCGCACAGATACGCAGTATTTT.

This chain connects TRBV7-2 to TRBJ2-1; 8 nucleotides agree with TRBD2. The CDR3 is 14 residues long. CDR1 is SGHTA and CDR2 is FQGNSA in the germline V gene. V was pared by 7 bases and J by 7 bases, with 9 bases of the junction left unmatched. The CDR3 is CASISGLAGNEQFF. The CDR3 region has the DNA TGTGCCAGCATCTCCGGACTAGCCGGTAATGAGCAGTTCTTC. The complete variable domain, with remaining parts taken from reference TRBV7-2 and TRBJ2-1, reads GAGVSQSPSNKVTEKGKDVELRCDPISGHTALYWYRQSLGQGLEFLIYFQGNSAPDKSGLPSDRFSAERTGGSVSTLTIQRTQQEDSAVYLCASISGLAGNEQFFGPGTRLTVL.

The chain combines TRBV5-6 with TRBJ2-1; D possibly corresponds to TRBD1 (6 bases). This CDR3 is built from 13 residues. V lost 6 bases, J lost 9 bases, and 16 bases lay in between. Looked up from germline, CDR1 is SGHDT and CDR2 is YYEEEE. The CDR3 spells CASTSAGAGEQFF. The CDR3 region has the DNA TGTGCCAGCACTTCGGCAGGGGCAGGTGAGCAGTTCTTC. The full variable domain, completed using reference TRBV5-6 and TRBJ2-1, is DAGVTQSPTHLIKTRGQQVTLRCSPKSGHDTVSWYQQALGQGPQFIFQYYEEEERQRGNFPDRFSGHQFPNYSSELNVNALLLGDSALYLCASTSAGAGEQFFGPGTRLTVL.

The chain joins TRBV9 to TRBJ1-1; D is perhaps TRBD1 (5 bases). Between the trimmed V and J ends, which lost 4 bases and 4 bases, there was a span of 8 bases. The CDR3 loop spans 12 amino acids. Germline CDR1 is SGDLS and CDR2 is YYNGEE. CDR3 loop: CASSSDSTEAFF. The CDR3 region has the DNA TGTGCCAGCAGCTCCGACAGCACTGAAGCTTTCTTT.

This clone was seen more than once but under ten times. The chain uses TRBV7-3 and TRBJ2-1, with 10 positions matching TRBD2. V lost 2 bases, J lost 9 bases, and 1 base stayed unmatched. CDR3 length equals 13 residues. Looked up from germline, CDR1 is SGHTA and CDR2 is FQGTGA. The CDR3 coding sequence is TGTGCCAGCAGCTTACTAGCGGGAGTTGAGCAGTTCTTC. Its translation is CASSLLAGVEQFF.

This clone was counted only a few times. The V and J genes are TRBV7-8 and TRBJ2-7, with unresolved D. The CDR3 is 13 residues long. The germline V gene has CDR1 SGHVS and CDR2 FQNEAQ. Trimming cost V 4 bases and J 0 bases, with 7 bases left between them. The CDR3 region has the DNA TGTGCCAGCAGCTCCCCCTTCTCCTACGAGCAGTACTTC. Translation: CASSSPFSYEQYF.

J is TRBJ2-3 and V is TRBV25-1, with a tentative D call TRBD1 (5 bases). The V end lost 6 bases, the J end lost 3 bases, and 10 bases lay between the germline ends. Germline-derived CDR1 and CDR2 are MGHDK and SYGVNS. The CDR3 extends over 13 amino acids. CDR3 nucleotides: TGTGCCAGCAGCGACAGAGGAACAGATACGCAGTATTTT. Its protein product is CASSDRGTDTQYF.

The chain has TRBV7-6 and TRBJ2-1, with TRBD1 matching over 10 bases. V dropped 0 bases and J dropped 1; count of bases not matched to a gene: 6. The CDR3 is 18 residues long. CDR1 SGHVS and CDR2 FNYEAQ come from the germline V gene. Here the CDR3 reads CASSLATGGTTSYNEQFF. The CDR3 DNA is TGTGCCAGCAGCTTAGCGACAGGGGGCACTACATCCTACAATGAGCAGTTCTTC. Based on the CDR3 plus reference TRBV7-6 and TRBJ2-1, the full variable domain is GAGVSQSPRYKVTKRGQDVALRCDPISGHVSLYWYRQALGQGPEFLTYFNYEAQQDKSGLPNDRFSAERPEGSISTLTIQRTEQRDSAMYRCASSLATGGTTSYNEQFFGPGTRLTVL.

The chain recombines TRBV11-3 with TRBJ2-2, with D perhaps matching TRBD1 (6 bases). Germline V CDR1 and CDR2: SGHNT, YENEEA. This CDR3 contains 15 residues. Trimming took off 5 bases at V and 3 bases at J, with 13 bases between the two ends. The CDR3 region is CASSTTQGYTGELFF. The CDR3 DNA reads as TGTGCCAGCAGCACCACACAGGGCTACACCGGGGAGCTGTTTTTT.